The sequence of this T cell receptor beta chain was determined in a study of shared clonotypes between healthy human individuals. Findings and caveats of the study: Some clonotypes were shared by all four sorted-subset donors, while others were not shared. The non-shared ones had lower generation probabilities than the shared ones.

This clone was recorded once. Its antigen is unknown. The table came from immunoSEQ multiplex PCR; TCRdb's copy has only in-frame clones and leaves some out. The table includes about 1 million clones, 75% detected once. In germline, CDR1 is SQVTM, CDR2 ANQGSEA. Trimming stripped 2 bases from V and 6 bases from J, with 15 bases between. The CDR3 is made up of 14 amino acids. The origin of this receptor is a man aged 18 to 30 in good health. The sample was memory CD4+ T cells sorted from blood. Stated subset: CD45RA-negative fraction. The genes are TRBV29-1 and TRBJ2-3; possible D gene TRBD1, 7 bases. The CDR3 DNA sequence: TGCAGCGTTGAAACAGGGGTTCGGGGGGATACGCAGTATTTT. It translates to CSVETGVRGDTQYF.